Presented here are 10 T cell receptor beta chains from one specimen sequenced in a study of blood T cell repertoires in COVID-19. The table came from immunoSEQ multiplex PCR; TCRdb's copy has only in-frame clones and leaves some out. The sample holds 100,000 to 150,000 clones, approximately 82% seen once. The sample taken for sequencing was peripheral blood. Source of these receptors: a woman in her fifties or sixties with acute or convalescent COVID-19.

This clone was detected once. The rearrangement uses TRBV15 and TRBJ1-2, with 11 bases aligning to TRBD1. This CDR3 has 15 amino acids. Per the germline V gene, CDR1 is LNHNV and CDR2 is YYDKDF (reference sequence). V dropped 9 bases and J dropped 3; count of bases not matched to a gene: 9. The CDR3 loop reads CATAQDRGRDYGYTF. In DNA form, the CDR3 reads TGTGCCACAGCACAGGACAGGGGGCGAGACTATGGCTACACCTTC. Full variable domain (outside the CDR3, taken from reference TRBV15 and TRBJ1-2): DAMVIQNPRYQVTQFGKPVTLSCSQTLNHNVMYWYQQKSSQAPKLLFHYYDKDFNNEADTPDNFQSRRPNTSFCFLDIRSPGLGDTAMYLCATAQDRGRDYGYTFGSGTRLTVV.

The CDR3 spells CASSYPRAGDVDTGELFF. CDR3 nucleotide sequence: TGTGCCAGCAGCTACCCCCGAGCGGGGGATGTTGACACCGGGGAGCTGTTTTTT. The chain links TRBV7-9 to TRBJ2-2; TRBD2 aligns across 8 bases. The CDR3 runs to 18 residues. With V trimmed by 4 bases and J by 3 bases, 13 bases remained unmatched. CDR1 and CDR2 (germline): SEHNR, FQNEAQ (reference sequence).

V gene TRBV20-1 combines with J gene TRBJ2-7; D remains unclear. V lost 3 bases and J 1 base, leaving 7 bases between the germline ends. This CDR3 has 12 amino acids. CDR1 and CDR2 from the germline V gene are DFQATT and SNEGSKA (reference sequence). CDR3 region: CSASLGSYEQYF. CDR3 coding DNA: TGCAGTGCTAGTCTCGGTTCCTACGAGCAGTACTTC.

This chain links TRBV15 with TRBJ2-5; 10 bases are a match to TRBD2. The V gene end was trimmed by 5 bases and the J gene end by 4 bases; junction bases not matched to a gene: 4. The CDR3 sequence is 14 residues long. CDR1 and CDR2 from the germline V gene are LNHNV and YYDKDF (reference sequence). CDR3 sequence (DNA): TGTGCCACCAGCGATCGACTAGCGGGAGAGACCCAGTACTTC. This encodes CATSDRLAGETQYF.

This chain links TRBV7-9 with TRBJ1-1; D may be TRBD1 (5 bases). Trimming removed 1 base from V and 8 bases from J, with 11 bases in between. Germline CDR1 and CDR2: SEHNR and FQNEAQ (reference sequence). There are 13 residues in the CDR3. The DNA for the CDR3 is TGTGCCAGCAGCTTAGAACAGGTATCCGAAGCTTTCTTT. Translation: CASSLEQVSEAFF.

This sequence joins TRBV2 and TRBJ2-3; D uncertain. This CDR3 is built from 14 residues. Germline lookup yields CDR1 SNHLY and CDR2 FYNNEI. V was clipped by 8 bases and J by 0 bases, with 12 bases between them. The CDR3 nucleotides are TGTGCCAGCGTTCGTCTCACTAGCACAGATACGCAGTATTTT. Amino acid sequence: CASVRLTSTDTQYF.

This sequence joins TRBV5-6 and TRBJ2-3; 7 bases map to TRBD1. CDR1 and CDR2 from the germline V gene are SGHDT and YYEEEE. V lost 4 bases to trimming and J lost 3 bases; unmatched junction nucleotides: 8. The length of the CDR3 is 15 residues. The CDR3, as DNA: TGTGCCAGCAGCGCCAGGGGGATGGGGACAGATACGCAGTATTTT. The encoded protein is CASSARGMGTDTQYF.

This clone has more than one count but fewer than ten. The V call is TRBV10-3, the J call TRBJ2-6, with D unclear. Trimming cost V 0 bases and J 0 bases, with 3 bases left between them. CDR3 length: 15 amino acids. The germline gives CDR1 ENHRY, CDR2 SYGVKD. CDR3: CAISESLSGANVLTF. CDR3 coding DNA: TGTGCCATCAGTGAGTCCCTCTCTGGGGCCAACGTCCTGACTTTC.

The CDR3 sequence: CASSVSGVNYGYTF. The CDR3 coding sequence is TGTGCCAGCAGCGTTTCCGGAGTTAACTATGGCTACACCTTC. J is TRBJ1-2 and V is TRBV9; D is uncertain. From germline, CDR1 is SGDLS and CDR2 YYNGEE. The CDR3 runs 14 residues. Trimming removed 2 bases at V and 1 base at J, with 9 bases between.

The chain joins TRBV7-8 to TRBJ2-3; 8 positions agree with TRBD2. The CDR3 has 16 amino acids. The germline gives CDR1 SGHVS, CDR2 FQNEAQ. Unmatched junction bases numbered 8, after V lost 4 bases and J lost 2 bases. CDR3 nucleotides: TGTGCCAGCAGCTATCGGGGGGGAGCCATCACAGATACGCAGTATTTT. Amino acid sequence: CASSYRGGAITDTQYF.